The 15 T cell receptor beta chains below come from one sample, sequenced in a study of blood T cell repertoires in COVID-19. Repertoires were generated with immunoSEQ multiplex PCR, while TCRdb's copy carries only in-frame clones and drops some. The data show nearly 65,000 clones, about 88% seen once. Sequencing was performed on peripheral blood. The receptors shown here come from a human donor in a cohort sampled during active COVID-19.

This chain uses TRBV4-2 with TRBJ2-7; 11 bases are shared with TRBD2. The junction had 9 bases not matched to a gene; V was cut back by 0 bases and J by 2 bases. In germline, CDR1 is LGHNA, CDR2 YNFKEQ. This CDR3 is 18 amino acids long. In nucleotides, the CDR3 is TGTGCCAGCAGCCAAGATGTTCAGACTAGCGGGGTTCCCTACGAGCAGTACTTC. It specifies CASSQDVQTSGVPYEQYF.

The genes are TRBV10-2 and TRBJ2-2; 9 bases line up with TRBD1. CDR1 WSHSY and CDR2 SAAADI come from the germline V gene. V lost 5 bases, J lost 5 bases, and 3 bases stayed unmatched. The CDR3 loop spans 14 amino acids. For the CDR3, the DNA is TGCGCCAGCAGTTGGACAGGGGTTACCGGGGAGCTGTTTTTT. It yields the protein CASSWTGVTGELFF.

The rearrangement uses TRBV4-1 and TRBJ2-7, with TRBD2 as a possible D gene (6 bases). The CDR3 covers 12 residues. The germline V gene has CDR1 MGHRA and CDR2 YSYEKL. Deletions cut 4 bases from V and 7 bases from J, with 11 bases between. Here the CDR3 reads CASSRFGTEQYF. For the CDR3, the DNA is TGCGCCAGCAGCCGATTTGGGACTGAGCAGTACTTC.

The V and J genes are TRBV5-1 and TRBJ1-4; D gene ambiguous. The V and J ends lost 4 bases and 6 bases respectively, with 13 bases between them. This CDR3 region has 14 residues. Germline CDR1 reads SGHRS; CDR2 reads YFSETQ. The CDR3 region has the DNA TGCGCCAGCAGCCCACGCAGAGGTCATGAAAAACTGTTTTTT. It specifies CASSPRRGHEKLFF.

The chain uses TRBV24-1 and TRBJ1-4, with 7 bases matching TRBD1. V shed 3 bases and J 12 bases; nucleotides not matched to a gene: 6. This CDR3 region has 13 residues. Germline V gene data show CDR1 as KGHDR and CDR2 as SFDVKD. CDR3 region: CATSDRQGPELFF. In DNA, the CDR3 is TGTGCCACCAGTGATCGACAGGGTCCGGAACTGTTTTTT.

The CDR3 protein is CASIGTQNTEAFF. CDR3 nucleotide sequence: TGTGCCAGCATCGGGACACAGAACACTGAAGCTTTCTTT. V is TRBV2 and J is TRBJ1-1, with D possibly TRBD1 on 6 matching bases. Germline CDR1 SNHLY, CDR2 FYNNEI. This CDR3 has 13 amino acids. Trimming pared 7 bases from V and 1 base from J, leaving 10 bases between.

The chain recombines TRBV11-1 with TRBJ1-1; 7 bases fit TRBD1. The junction had 3 bases not matched to a gene; V was cut back by 1 base and J by 4 bases. Germline CDR1 reads SGHAT; CDR2 reads FQDESV (reference sequence). The CDR3 has 14 amino acids. The CDR3 DNA reads as TGTGCCAGCAGCTTAGGCAGGGGGGTCACTGAAGCTTTCTTT. Protein: CASSLGRGVTEAFF.

The V call is TRBV5-6, the J call TRBJ2-7; maybe TRBD1 (5 bases). Trimming stripped 0 bases from V and 5 bases from J, with 12 bases between. Germline CDR1 reads SGHDT; CDR2 reads YYEEEE. The CDR3 has 14 amino acids. CDR3 region: CASSLGGRVHEQYF. Written as DNA, the CDR3 is TGTGCCAGCAGCTTGGGAGGCAGGGTCCACGAGCAGTACTTC.

The V gene is TRBV18, the J gene TRBJ1-2, with D possibly matching TRBD1 (6 bases). Trimming took off 3 bases at V and 4 bases at J, with 12 bases between the two ends. Germline V gene sequence: CDR1 KGHSH, CDR2 LQKENI. This CDR3 contains 14 residues. The DNA of the CDR3 is TGTGCCAGCTCACCGGACAGCTCATTCTATGGCTACACCTTC. This codes for CASSPDSSFYGYTF.

This CDR3 is CASSFIAGGLNEQFF. The CDR3 nucleotides read TGTGCCAGCAGCTTCATAGCGGGGGGGCTCAATGAGCAGTTCTTC. The rearrangement joins TRBV11-2 to TRBJ2-1, with TRBD2 identical over 11 bases. Germline V gives CDR1 SGHAT, CDR2 FQNNGV. With V trimmed by 3 bases and J by 6 bases, 4 bases remained unmatched. This CDR3 has 15 amino acids.

The V and J genes are TRBV24-1 and TRBJ2-1; weak D call: TRBD2 (6 bases). Trimming shortened V by 4 bases and J by 8 bases, and 20 bases separated the two germline ends. CDR1 KGHDR and CDR2 SFDVKD come from the germline V gene. The CDR3 sequence is 16 residues long. This CDR3 is CATSDHRDSWGDEQFF. The CDR3, as DNA: TGTGCCACCAGTGACCACCGGGACTCCTGGGGGGATGAGCAGTTCTTC.

This chain connects TRBV28 to TRBJ2-1; 8 nucleotides agree with TRBD2. J lost 5 bases, V lost 6 bases, and 15 bases had no gene match. The CDR3 runs to 17 residues. The germline gives CDR1 MDHEN, CDR2 SYDVKM. Here the CDR3 reads CASRLTSVETLHNEQFF. The CDR3 DNA sequence: TGTGCCAGCAGATTGACTAGCGTCGAGACGCTACACAATGAGCAGTTCTTC. Complete variable domain (other parts from reference TRBV28 and TRBJ2-1): DVKVTQSSRYLVKRTGEKVFLECVQDMDHENMFWYRQDPGLGLRLIYFSYDVKMKEKGDIPEGYSVSREKKERFSLILESASTNQTSMYLCASRLTSVETLHNEQFFGPGTRLTVL.

This clone has more than one count but fewer than ten. The V call is TRBV27, the J call TRBJ2-1; possibly TRBD2 for D (5 bases). Trimming cost V 2 bases and J 2 bases, with 10 bases left between them. The CDR3 is made up of 15 amino acids. CDR1 is MNHEY, CDR2 SMNVEV, per germline (reference sequence). DNA for the CDR3: TGTGCCAGCAGTTTAAACAGCGGTGCCTACAATGAGCAGTTCTTC. Residues: CASSLNSGAYNEQFF.

The chain has TRBV27 and TRBJ2-7; TRBD1 is a possible D gene (6 bases). CDR3 length equals 15 residues. Trimming stripped 6 bases from V and 0 bases from J, with 15 bases between. Looked up from germline, CDR1 is MNHEY and CDR2 is SMNVEV (reference sequence). CDR3 bases: TGTGCCAGCAGCCGTAACCGGGACATCTCCTACGAGCAGTACTTC. It translates to CASSRNRDISYEQYF.

The chain joins TRBV9 to TRBJ2-1, with 9 positions matching TRBD2. CDR3 size: 19 residues. Germline CDR1 SGDLS, CDR2 YYNGEE. After removal of 4 bases from V and 0 bases from J, the junction contained 14 bases not matched to a gene. The DNA of the CDR3 is TGTGCCAGCAGCTCCCTCGGACTAGCGACCGAAAGCTCCTACAATGAGCAGTTCTTC. Amino acids: CASSSLGLATESSYNEQFF.